What follows is one T cell receptor (beta chain) and its context. These data belong to a study of blood T cell repertoires in COVID-19. The wider study: Donors in the United States, Italy and Spain gave samples during acute or convalescent COVID-19. Nucleic acid was either cDNA or gDNA, and it came from T cells, B-cell-depleted T cells, or PBMCs.

Germline CDR1 MNHEY, CDR2 SMNVEV (reference sequence). The CDR3 is 16 amino acids. V lost 0 bases, J lost 5 bases, and 11 bases lay in between. TCRdb's copy holds only in-frame clones and misses some; the assay was immunoSEQ multiplex PCR. The table records about 350,000 clones, about 90% of them present only once. Specimen: peripheral blood. The TCR was taken from a young woman who had recovered from COVID-19. The chain combines TRBV27 with TRBJ1-6; D possibly corresponds to TRBD1 (6 bases). CDR3 loop: CASSLSSGGDNSPLHF. CDR3 in DNA: TGTGCCAGCAGTTTATCATCTGGGGGCGATAATTCACCCCTCCACTTT.